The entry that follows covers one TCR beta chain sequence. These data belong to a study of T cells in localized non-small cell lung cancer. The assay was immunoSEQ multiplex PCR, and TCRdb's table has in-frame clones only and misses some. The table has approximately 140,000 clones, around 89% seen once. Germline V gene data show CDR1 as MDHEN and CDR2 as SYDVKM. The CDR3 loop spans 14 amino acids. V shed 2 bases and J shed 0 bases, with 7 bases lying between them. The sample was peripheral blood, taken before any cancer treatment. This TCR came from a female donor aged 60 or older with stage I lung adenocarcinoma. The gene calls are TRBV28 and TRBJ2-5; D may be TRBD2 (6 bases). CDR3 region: CASSLGGNQETQYF. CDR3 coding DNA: TGTGCCAGCAGTTTAGGAGGGAACCAAGAGACCCAGTACTTC. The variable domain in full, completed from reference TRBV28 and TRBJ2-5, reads DVKVTQSSRYLVKRTGEKVFLECVQDMDHENMFWYRQDPGLGLRLIYFSYDVKMKEKGDIPEGYSVSREKKERFSLILESASTNQTSMYLCASSLGGNQETQYFGPGTRLLVL.